The sample holds one count of the clone carrying this TCR beta chain. Its target is unknown. This specimen comes from a study of monozygotic twins with cystic fibrosis. Study findings and constraints: Shared CDR3 numbers were not associated with age, concordance or severity. J usage was most co-twin-similar in 8 of 16 pairs, V in 13.

This CDR3 contains 14 residues. Germline V gives CDR1 SGHNT, CDR2 YYREEE (reference sequence). J was trimmed by 5 bases and V by 4 bases; bases with no gene match: 5. Data came from immunoSEQ multiplex PCR; TCRdb stores just in-frame clones and leaves some out. Among about 20,000 clones listed, 75% to 95% were seen once. Sample: blood. The chain is built from TRBV5-4 and TRBJ2-3; 9 nucleotides align to TRBD1. The source of this sequence is a girl aged 2-9 years with cystic fibrosis. The CDR3 nucleotides are TGTGCCAGCAGCCCCGGGGACAGGGTAGATACGCAGTATTTT. It yields the protein CASSPGDRVDTQYF.